The clone carrying this T cell receptor beta chain was detected only a few times. Its antigen is still unknown. These data originate in a study of cytomegalovirus exposure and HLA in healthy donors. About the study: Some 85 million unique TCRs, all from HLA-typed donors, were included in an early release of the data.

Use of 60 Vbeta and 13 Jbeta primers characterized the PCR. Here immunoSEQ multiplex PCR was the method, and the copy in TCRdb shows in-frame clones only, minus some. This table has about 130,000 clones, 70% to 85% appearing once. Study-wide results and limits: Per a later analysis, under 20,000 TCR beta sequences showed association with HLA alleles at 0.05 false discovery rate.

CDR1 SGHDN and CDR2 FVKESK come from the germline V gene. CDR3 size: 13 residues. Losses at the gene ends were 7 bases for V and 8 bases for J; bases not matched to a gene: 9. This cohort consisted of healthy bone marrow donors. This sequence was found in a man aged 40-49 years in good health and CMV-seropositive. The V call is TRBV14, the J call TRBJ2-3; TRBD2 agrees at 7 bases. Material for sequencing was PBMCs. In nucleotides, the CDR3 is TGTGCCAGCACTAGCCACGCGGGAGCTACGCAGTATTTT. Translation: CASTSHAGATQYF.